A single sample is the source of the 27 T cell receptor beta chains below, sequenced in a study of T cell clonality in common variable immunodeficiency. Measured with immunoSEQ multiplex PCR; TCRdb has only the in-frame clones, and not every one. The sample presents 45,000 to 55,000 clones, none singletons. The sequenced sample consisted of peripheral blood mononuclear cells. Every receptor here comes from a person aged 18-69 years in good health.

This clone was observed many times. The sequenced CDR3 bases are TGCGCCAGCAGCGCAAGACAGGCACTAGTGGGAGATACG. This translates into CASSARQALVGDT. The entire CDR3 protein reads CASSARQALVGDTQYF. The chain joins TRBV5-1 to TRBJ2-3; perhaps TRBD1 as D (6 bases). The read terminates 3 residues ahead of where the CDR3 ends, so the germline J gene completes it. Germline V gene lookup returns CDR1 SGHRS and CDR2 YFSETQ. V was pared by 4 bases and J by 5 bases, with 20 bases between. CDR3 length: 16 amino acids.

In this sample, this clone turned up many times. The CDR3 reads CASSALTQGGETQYF. Partial CDR3 DNA: TGTGCCAGCAGTGCCTTGACCCAAGGCGGGGAGACC. The chain recombines TRBV2 with TRBJ2-5; D is perhaps TRBD2 (5 bases). Read data end 3 residues before the CDR3 end; the end is taken from the germline J gene. V was shortened by 4 bases and J by 5 bases, with 17 bases between the two germline ends. CDR3 length: 15 amino acids. CDR1 and CDR2 (germline): SNHLY, FYNNEI.

Ten or more counts support this clone. The DNA read from the CDR3 is TGTGCCAGTAGTTCCGAGGGGAACTATGGC. It specifies CASSSEGNYG. The complete CDR3 reads CASSSEGNYGYTF. V and J are TRBV19 and TRBJ1-2; a weak D match, TRBD1 (5 bases). The CDR3 extends 3 residues past the end of the read, so its final part is completed from the germline J gene. Trimming took 5 bases from V and 2 from J, leaving 9 bases between them. CDR3 size: 13 residues. Germline CDR1 LNHDA, CDR2 SQIVND (reference sequence).

This clone was picked up a small number of times. The read ends 3 residues early relative to the CDR3; the germline J gene fills the gap. V is TRBV19 and J is TRBJ2-1, with a tentative D call TRBD2 (7 bases). This CDR3 region has 15 residues. Germline loops: CDR1 LNHDA, CDR2 SQIVND (reference sequence). Trimming removed 6 bases from V and 4 bases from J, with 16 bases in between. The DNA read from the CDR3 is TGTGCCAGTAGCCTCCCGGGGGGCGGATACAATGAG. Protein product: CASSLPGGGYNE. Given in full, the CDR3 is CASSLPGGGYNEQFF.

This clone occurred many times. Read sequence stops 3 residues before the CDR3 end, and the germline J gene provides the missing end. This chain connects TRBV5-1 to TRBJ1-2; TRBD1 agrees at 11 bases. This CDR3 has 16 residues. The V gene end was trimmed by 2 bases and the J gene end by 2 bases; junction bases not matched to a gene: 5. Germline V gene data show CDR1 as SGHRS and CDR2 as YFSETQ. The sequenced CDR3 bases are TGCGCCAGCAGCTTAGGGACAGGGGGTGCAAACTATGGC. The encoded protein is CASSLGTGGANYG. The whole CDR3 sequence reads CASSLGTGGANYGYTF.

In this sample, this clone turned up many times. Read sequence stops 3 residues before the CDR3 end, and the germline J gene provides the missing end. This sequence joins TRBV18 and TRBJ2-1, with 10 bases identical to TRBD1. With 3 bases clipped from V and 9 bases from J, the junction kept 8 bases outside the gene matches. Germline lookup yields CDR1 KGHSH and CDR2 LQKENI. The CDR3 extends over 15 amino acids. The CDR3: CASSPGTGATIEQFF. The covered CDR3 bases are TGTGCCAGCTCACCCGGGACAGGGGCGACCATTGAG.

This clone was seen ten or more times. The read terminates 3 residues before the CDR3 end, so the remaining end is supplied by the germline J gene. The chain is built from TRBV5-1 and TRBJ2-2; 7 nucleotides align to TRBD2. Germline CDR1 SGHRS, CDR2 YFSETQ. V lost 3 bases to trimming and J lost 3 bases; unmatched junction nucleotides: 8. This CDR3 has 16 residues. CDR3 DNA (partial): TGCGCCAGCAGCTGGACCGGGACTACGGACACCGGGGAG. Translated: CASSWTGTTDTGE. The CDR3 as a whole reads CASSWTGTTDTGELFF.

This clone was found many times. The read is 3 residues too short to cover the CDR3 end, so that end is filled in from the germline J gene. The V call is TRBV20-1, the J call TRBJ2-7, with TRBD1 matching 8 bases. The CDR3 has 14 amino acids. Trimming cost V 6 bases and J 6 bases; bases outside gene matches: 13. Germline CDR1 is DFQATT and CDR2 is SNEGSKA (reference sequence). The DNA read from the CDR3 is TGCAGTGCGCTCACAGGGGGAGTCCTCTCCGAG. Translation: CSALTGGVLSE. The full CDR3 protein is CSALTGGVLSEQYF.

This clone was observed at least ten times. Read data end 3 residues before the CDR3 end; the end is taken from the germline J gene. This sequence joins TRBV7-2 and TRBJ1-2, with D possibly being TRBD1 (6 bases). CDR3 length: 15 amino acids. Germline values: CDR1 SGHTA, CDR2 FQGNSA. V was shortened by 4 bases and J by 0 bases, with 12 bases between the two germline ends. The covered CDR3 bases are TGTGCCAGCAGCTCTCAGGGGAGGGCTAACTATGGC. Protein: CASSSQGRANYG. The complete CDR3 protein is CASSSQGRANYGYTF.

This clone has at least ten counts. The sequenced fragment ends 3 residues before the CDR3 boundary, so the rest is inferred from the germline J gene. V usage is TRBV5-1 and J usage is TRBJ2-3, with 10 bases identical to TRBD2. J gave up 0 bases and V 7 bases, and 5 bases lay outside the gene matches. Germline loops: CDR1 SGHRS, CDR2 YFSETQ. The CDR3 loop spans 15 amino acids. The DNA read from the CDR3 is TGCGCCAGCGGACCGGGACTAGCGAGCACAGATACG. Amino acid sequence: CASGPGLASTDT. The complete CDR3 sequence is CASGPGLASTDTQYF.

This clone has at least ten counts. The sequence runs out 3 residues before the end of the CDR3; the remainder is reconstructed from the germline J gene. The rearrangement links TRBV10-3 to TRBJ2-1, with 12 bases aligning to TRBD1. J lost 6 bases, V lost 6 bases, and 9 bases had no gene match. Germline V gives CDR1 ENHRY, CDR2 SYGVKD. The CDR3 covers 16 residues. CDR3 in amino acids: CAIRAGTGGAGNEQFF. CDR3 DNA (partial): TGTGCCATCAGGGCCGGGACAGGGGGCGCGGGCAATGAG.

This clone was picked up many times. The DNA ends 3 residues before the CDR3 does, and the rest of the CDR3 is filled in from the germline J gene. The chain is built from TRBV13 and TRBJ1-1; D ambiguous. This CDR3 region has 15 residues. CDR1 and CDR2 (germline): PRHDT, FYEKMQ (reference sequence). The part of the CDR3 DNA that was read is TGTGCCAGCAGCTTAGAGGGTCTGGGTGCAGTAGAA. Translating gives CASSLEGLGAVE. The whole CDR3 region reads CASSLEGLGAVEAFF.

This clone was recorded at least ten times. The DNA ends 3 residues before the CDR3 does, and the rest of the CDR3 is filled in from the germline J gene. The genes are TRBV20-1 and TRBJ1-6, with 7 bases lining up with TRBD1. CDR1 is DFQATT, CDR2 SNEGSKA, per germline (reference sequence). CDR3 size: 14 residues. Germline trimming cut 0 bases from V and 11 bases from J; bases unmatched to any gene: 7. The part of the CDR3 DNA that was read is TGCAGTGCTAGAGACCGGACAGGAGGGGCACCC. Its protein is CSARDRTGGAP. The complete CDR3 reads CSARDRTGGAPLHF.

Many counts were recorded for this clone. The read ends 3 residues before the CDR3 terminus; that terminus is restored from the germline J gene. The genes are TRBV7-3 and TRBJ2-6, with D possibly matching TRBD1 (5 bases). Trimming pared 5 bases from V and 0 bases from J, leaving 8 bases between. The V gene's germline CDR1 is SGHTA and CDR2 FQGTGA. The CDR3 is 15 residues long. CDR3 region: CASSIDSSGANVLTF. Incomplete CDR3 DNA: TGTGCCAGCAGCATTGACAGCTCTGGGGCCAACGTC.

This clone was picked up many times. The CDR3 end lies 3 residues beyond the end of the read and is filled in from the germline J gene. The chain employs TRBV20-1 and TRBJ2-3, with 8 bases matching TRBD2. V gave up 7 bases and J gave up 0 bases; unmatched junction bases: 3. Germline CDR1 reads DFQATT; CDR2 reads SNEGSKA (reference sequence). CDR3 size: 13 residues. The CDR3 sequence: CSVAGRSTDTQYF. The covered CDR3 bases are TGCAGTGTAGCGGGGAGAAGCACAGATACG.

Concerning this clone: The read is 3 residues too short to cover the CDR3 end, so that end is filled in from the germline J gene. The V gene is TRBV7-9, the J gene TRBJ2-7; 8 bases are a match to TRBD1. V lost 4 bases, J lost 3 bases, and 5 bases stayed unmatched. Germline CDR1 and CDR2: SEHNR and FQNEAQ (reference sequence). The length of the CDR3 is 14 residues. The DNA read from the CDR3 is TGTGCCAGCAGCTCGACAGGGGTAGGCTACGAG. It translates to CASSSTGVGYE. From start to end, the CDR3 is CASSSTGVGYEQYF.

The sample holds many counts of this clone. CDR3 sequence: CSARDNGGRRSTDTQYF. CDR3 DNA (partial): TGCAGTGCTAGAGATAATGGCGGGCGTCGGAGCACAGATACG. V and J are TRBV20-1 and TRBJ2-3, with D tentatively TRBD2 (5 bases). The CDR3 end falls 3 residues outside the read, so it is completed with the germline J gene. With 0 bases removed from V and 0 bases from J, the gap between germline ends came to 16 bases. There are 17 residues in the CDR3. CDR1 is DFQATT and CDR2 is SNEGSKA in the germline V gene (reference sequence).

There are many counts of this clone. The junction does not match germline at one end; this may be a read error. The missing CDR3 end, 3 residues past where the read stops, is filled in from the germline J gene. The V and J genes are TRBV7-2 and TRBJ1-2; D is uncertain. The CDR3 runs to 13 residues. Per the germline V gene, CDR1 is SGHTA and CDR2 is FQGNSA. The CDR3: CASSLFSNYGYTF. Incomplete CDR3 DNA: TGTGCCAGCAGCTTATTCAGCAACTATGGT. The full variable domain, rest sourced from reference TRBV7-2 and TRBJ1-2, is GAGVSQSPSNKVTEKGKDVELRCDPISGHTALYWYRQSLGQGLEFLIYFQGNSAPDKSGLPSDRFSAERTGGSVSTLTIQRTQQEDSAVYLCASSLFSNYGYTFGSGTRLTVV.

This clone was picked up many times. The sequenced fragment ends 3 residues before the CDR3 boundary, so the rest is inferred from the germline J gene. The chain employs TRBV6-1 and TRBJ2-7; tentative D call: TRBD1 (6 bases). The V and J ends lost 3 bases and 1 base respectively, with 10 bases between them. The CDR3 contains 14 residues. Germline V gives CDR1 MNHNS, CDR2 SASEGT. The CDR3 DNA, read in part, is TGTGCCAGCAGTGACAGGGGATTTTCCTACGAG. This translates into CASSDRGFSYE. The complete CDR3 protein is CASSDRGFSYEQYF.

This clone was detected only a few times. Read data end 3 residues before the CDR3 end; the end is taken from the germline J gene. This sequence joins TRBV7-8 and TRBJ1-2, with D uncertain. CDR3 length: 16 amino acids. V was pared by 1 base and J by 3 bases, with 15 bases between. Per the germline V gene, CDR1 is SGHVS and CDR2 is FQNEAQ. The chain's CDR3 is CASSLESFGVYYGYTF. CDR3 bases read: TGTGCCAGCAGCTTAGAGAGCTTCGGGGTGTACTATGGC.

This clone was counted ten times or more. The CDR3 here is CSVEWGGNTEAFF. The sequenced CDR3 bases are TGCAGCGTTGAATGGGGGGGAAACACTGAA. The chain combines TRBV29-1 with TRBJ1-1; weak D call: TRBD1 (5 bases). With the read ending 3 residues before the CDR3 end, the germline J gene is used to fill in that end. The CDR3 is made up of 13 amino acids. The V end lost 2 bases, the J end lost 2 bases, and 9 bases lay between the germline ends. Germline-derived CDR1 and CDR2 are SQVTM and ANQGSEA.

This clone was observed many times. With the read ending 3 residues before the CDR3 end, the germline J gene is used to fill in that end. J is TRBJ1-6 and V is TRBV19, with TRBD1 matching over 7 bases. The CDR3 is 14 residues long. V shed 4 bases, J shed 7 bases, and the junction held 4 bases outside the gene matches. CDR1 and CDR2 (germline): LNHDA, SQIVND (reference sequence). The covered CDR3 bases are TGTGCCAGTAGTACCCGGGACAGCAATTCACCC. Encoded protein: CASSTRDSNSP. The complete CDR3 reads CASSTRDSNSPLHF.

There are many counts of this clone. The read ends 3 residues early relative to the CDR3; the germline J gene fills the gap. The gene calls are TRBV20-1 and TRBJ2-1, with D hard to call. The V gene lost 4 bases and the J gene lost 4 bases, with 14 bases spanning the gap. CDR3 length: 14 amino acids. Germline V lookup: CDR1 DFQATT, CDR2 SNEGSKA (reference sequence). CDR3 region: CSAISPGLYNEQFF. CDR3 DNA, as far as it was read: TGCAGTGCTATCAGTCCGGGTTTATACAATGAG.

A note on this clone: The CDR3 is cut off 3 residues early in the read; its end comes from the germline J gene. The chain combines TRBV2 with TRBJ2-7; 12 bases fit TRBD2. CDR1 and CDR2 from the germline V gene are SNHLY and FYNNEI. V shed 4 bases, J shed 3 bases, and the junction held 4 bases outside the gene matches. The CDR3 runs 15 residues. The CDR3 sequence: CASSGTSGTGYEQYF. The part of the CDR3 DNA that was read is TGTGCCAGCAGTGGGACTAGCGGGACGGGCTACGAG.

In its sample, this clone was seen many times. The read halts 3 residues ahead of the CDR3 end, with the missing end drawn from the germline J gene. This chain links TRBV23-1 with TRBJ1-1, with 8 bases fitting TRBD1. TRBV23-1 is filed as an ORF, its function uncertain. The CDR3 totals 13 residues. This chain's CDR3 is CASSQYPGGEAFF. The DNA read from the CDR3 is TGCGCCAGCAGTCAATACCCAGGGGGCGAG.

Points on this clone: Read data end 3 residues before the CDR3 end; the end is taken from the germline J gene. This sequence joins TRBV5-6 and TRBJ2-1; TRBD2 matches 11 bases. Trimming cost V 2 bases and J 8 bases; bases outside gene matches: 3. The V gene's germline CDR1 is SGHDT and CDR2 YYEEEE. The CDR3 spans 14 residues. The sequenced CDR3 bases are TGTGCCAGCAGCTTCCTAGCGGGAGGTGATGAG. This sequence encodes CASSFLAGGDE. The CDR3 in its entirety is CASSFLAGGDEQFF.

There are a few counts of this clone. The DNA ends 3 residues before the CDR3 does, and the rest of the CDR3 is filled in from the germline J gene. This chain uses TRBV7-9 with TRBJ2-7, with 10 bases aligning to TRBD2. CDR1 and CDR2 (germline): SEHNR, FQNEAQ (reference sequence). This CDR3 has 14 residues. V lost 7 bases and J lost 4; bases outside the gene matches: 7. The CDR3 sequence: CASTDGLADYEQYF. The part of the CDR3 DNA that was read is TGTGCCAGCACGGATGGACTAGCGGATTACGAG. Looking up the rest from reference TRBV7-9 and TRBJ2-7 gives the full variable domain: DTGVSQNPRHKITKRGQNVTFRCDPISEHNRLYWYRQTLGQGPEFLTYFQNEAQLEKSRLLSDRFSAERPKGSFSTLEIQRTEQGDSAMYLCASTDGLADYEQYFGPGTRLTVT.